Listed here are 26 T cell receptor beta chains from one sample, sequenced in a study of cytotoxic CD8 clonotypes in ibrutinib-treated CLL. The repertoire was sequenced with immunoSEQ multiplex PCR; TCRdb's copy has only in-frame clones and lacks some. The sample holds fewer than 30,000 clones, about 72% seen once. The source material was PBMCs, sampled after 24 months of ibrutinib treatment. These receptors were obtained from a human donor with chronic lymphocytic leukemia.

The chain joins TRBV5-6 to TRBJ2-5; a weak D match, TRBD1 (6 bases). This CDR3 is 16 amino acids long. Germline CDR1 and CDR2: SGHDT and YYEEEE. Trimming cost V 1 base and J 5 bases, with 18 bases left between them. CDR3 amino acids: CASSLSVWTDRETQYF. DNA of the CDR3: TGTGCCAGCAGCTTGTCTGTATGGACAGACCGTGAGACCCAGTACTTC.

Sample share makes this clone medium-sized. CDR3 in DNA: TGTGCCAGCATCCTCCGACGGATCTCTGGAAACACCATATATTTT. Translated: CASILRRISGNTIYF. This rearrangement joins TRBV21-1 to TRBJ1-3. TRBV21-1 is a documented pseudogene. The CDR3 consists of 15 residues.

The chain links TRBV6-1 to TRBJ2-7; possible D gene TRBD1, 6 bases. Germline values: CDR1 MNHNS, CDR2 SASEGT. V was shortened by 4 bases and J by 1 base, with 11 bases between the two germline ends. The CDR3 sequence is 14 residues long. CDR3 amino acids: CASSGTELSYEQYF. The CDR3, as DNA: TGTGCCAGCAGTGGGACAGAACTTTCCTACGAGCAGTACTTC.

The chain combines TRBV5-4 with TRBJ2-7, with D perhaps matching TRBD1 (6 bases). V was cut by 4 bases and J by 0 bases, with 14 bases left in between. CDR1 SGHNT and CDR2 YYREEE come from the germline V gene (reference sequence). CDR3 length: 15 residues. The DNA of the CDR3 is TGTGCCAGCAGCGTCAGGGGTACCAGCTCCTACGAGCAGTACTTC. As protein: CASSVRGTSSYEQYF. The full variable domain, completed using reference TRBV5-4 and TRBJ2-7, is ETGVTQSPTHLIKTRGQQVTLRCSSQSGHNTVSWYQQALGQGPQFIFQYYREEENGRGNFPPRFSGLQFPNYSSELNVNALELDDSALYLCASSVRGTSSYEQYFGPGTRLTVT.

The chain couples TRBV27 to TRBJ2-1; the D is unclear. The length of the CDR3 is 12 residues. Trimming stripped 2 bases from V and 5 bases from J, with 4 bases between. Germline V lookup: CDR1 MNHEY, CDR2 SMNVEV (reference sequence). The chain's CDR3 is CASSLTDNEQFF. The CDR3, as DNA: TGTGCCAGCAGTTTAACGGACAATGAGCAGTTCTTC.

This chain joins TRBV5-5 and TRBJ1-2, with D possibly matching TRBD1 (5 bases). The CDR3 is 12 amino acids. Trimming pared 4 bases from V and 3 bases from J, leaving 7 bases between. Germline loops: CDR1 SGHKS, CDR2 YYEKEE (reference sequence). CDR3 loop: CASSGADYGYTF. The CDR3 nucleotides read TGTGCCAGCAGCGGGGCAGACTATGGCTACACCTTC.

The rearrangement joins TRBV19 to TRBJ1-1; TRBD1 agrees at 10 bases. The V and J ends lost 4 bases and 4 bases, in that order; junction bases with no gene match: 6. Germline CDR1 and CDR2: LNHDA and SQIVND (reference sequence). This CDR3 has 15 amino acids. The CDR3 loop is CASSTGTGVGTEAFF. In DNA form, the CDR3 reads TGTGCCAGTAGTACCGGGACAGGGGTTGGCACTGAAGCTTTCTTT.

In its sample, this clone was seen a few times. V and J are TRBV5-6 and TRBJ2-3, with 7 nucleotides matching TRBD2. The length of the CDR3 is 15 residues. Losses at the gene ends were 4 bases for V and 2 bases for J; bases not matched to a gene: 7. Germline V gene lookup returns CDR1 SGHDT and CDR2 YYEEEE. Here the CDR3 reads CASSVGGSSTDTQYF. In DNA form, the CDR3 reads TGTGCCAGCAGCGTCGGGGGGTCCTCCACAGATACGCAGTATTTT. The entire variable domain, with the rest obtained from reference TRBV5-6 and TRBJ2-3, is as follows: DAGVTQSPTHLIKTRGQQVTLRCSPKSGHDTVSWYQQALGQGPQFIFQYYEEEERQRGNFPDRFSGHQFPNYSSELNVNALLLGDSALYLCASSVGGSSTDTQYFGPGTRLTVL.

This clone was picked up a small number of times. J is TRBJ1-5 and V is TRBV2, with 7 nucleotides matching TRBD1. V shed 9 bases and J 4 bases; nucleotides not matched to a gene: 9. The CDR3 is 14 amino acids. Germline loops: CDR1 SNHLY, CDR2 FYNNEI. Written as DNA, the CDR3 is TGTGCCAGTAATTCAGGGGGTCATAATCAGCCCCAGCATTTT. It codes for CASNSGGHNQPQHF.

The CDR3 DNA follows: TGCAGCGCCGTGATAAACACTGAAGCTTTCTTT. As protein: CSAVINTEAFF. The chain couples TRBV29-1 to TRBJ1-1; no clear D gene. This CDR3 spans 11 amino acids. V gave up 7 bases and J gave up 2 bases, with 8 bases separating them. Germline V gives CDR1 SQVTM, CDR2 ANQGSEA.

The chain employs TRBV5-6 and TRBJ1-1; TRBD1 aligns across 7 bases. From germline, CDR1 is SGHDT and CDR2 YYEEEE. Germline trimming cut 5 bases from V and 3 bases from J; bases unmatched to any gene: 4. The CDR3 runs 13 residues. CDR3 bases: TGTGCCAGCAGTTACAGGGGACACACTGAAGCTTTCTTT. Amino acids: CASSYRGHTEAFF.

In this sample, this clone turned up once. The genes are TRBV5-6 and TRBJ2-7; D perhaps matches TRBD1 (5 bases). Looked up from germline, CDR1 is SGHDT and CDR2 is YYEEEE. This CDR3 region has 14 residues. V shed 0 bases and J shed 0 bases, with 7 bases lying between them. CDR3 in amino acids: CASSLGRASYEQYF. CDR3 in DNA: TGTGCCAGCAGCTTGGGCAGGGCCTCCTACGAGCAGTACTTC.

Remarks on this clone: The sample holds other DNA sequences that translate to the same CDR3. This sequence joins TRBV27 and TRBJ1-1; weak D call: TRBD1 (6 bases). V lost 5 bases, J lost 2 bases, and 12 bases lay in between. This CDR3 is built from 14 residues. Looked up from germline, CDR1 is MNHEY and CDR2 is SMNVEV (reference sequence). The CDR3 spells CASSLGGPNTEAFF. CDR3 DNA sequence: TGTGCCAGCAGTCTAGGGGGGCCCAACACTGAAGCTTTCTTT.

This rearrangement joins TRBV27 to TRBJ2-3, with D uncertain. The CDR3 is 16 amino acids. Germline V gives CDR1 MNHEY, CDR2 SMNVEV (reference sequence). V lost 3 bases and J 0 bases, leaving 13 bases between the germline ends. CDR3 sequence reads: CASSFLLAASTDTQYF. In DNA form, the CDR3 reads TGTGCCAGCAGTTTTCTCCTCGCGGCTAGCACAGATACGCAGTATTTT.

V gene TRBV5-6 combines with J gene TRBJ2-5; D may match TRBD1 or TRBD2 (5 bases each). The V end was cut by 5 bases, the J end by 5 bases, with 19 bases between. The CDR3 is made up of 15 amino acids. Germline CDR1 SGHDT, CDR2 YYEEEE. CDR3 DNA: TGTGCCAGCAGGCTCCGGGACGGGCGGCGGGAGACCCAGTACTTC. Translating it yields CASRLRDGRRETQYF.

This clone is medium-sized (0.01 to 0.1%) by share. The identical CDR3 is also encoded by other nucleotide sequences in the sample. The chain links TRBV7-9 to TRBJ2-1, with D perhaps matching TRBD1 (5 bases). The CDR3 is 15 residues long. CDR1 SEHNR and CDR2 FQNEAQ come from the germline V gene (reference sequence). Trimming removed 0 bases from V and 3 bases from J, with 9 bases in between. The CDR3 DNA reads TGTGCCAGCAGCTTAGCCCAGGGCGACTACAATGAGCAGTTCTTC. Encoded protein: CASSLAQGDYNEQFF.

This rearrangement joins TRBV7-9 to TRBJ2-7, with a possible D match to TRBD1 (6 bases). The V gene's germline CDR1 is SEHNR and CDR2 FQNEAQ (reference sequence). V was trimmed by 0 bases and J by 1 base, leaving 10 bases between them. The CDR3 totals 15 residues. CDR3: CASSLAKGQSYEQYF. CDR3 sequence (DNA): TGTGCCAGCAGCTTAGCAAAAGGACAGTCCTACGAGCAGTACTTC.

The rearrangement uses TRBV11-2 and TRBJ2-3; 9 nucleotides line up with TRBD2. CDR3 length equals 15 residues. The ends lost 1 base at V and 3 bases at J; junction bases unmatched: 2. The germline V gene has CDR1 SGHAT and CDR2 FQNNGV. The CDR3 bases are TGTGCCAGCAGCTTAGTCCTAGCGGGGACAGATACGCAGTATTTT. Translated, it gives CASSLVLAGTDTQYF.

V is TRBV7-6 and J is TRBJ2-7, with 9 bases aligning to TRBD1. The germline gives CDR1 SGHVS, CDR2 FNYEAQ. Trimming at V came to 5 bases and at J to 6 bases, leaving 8 bases not matched to a gene. The CDR3 runs 14 residues. The CDR3 sequence: CASSKGDRVGEQYF. The CDR3 nucleotides read TGTGCCAGCAGCAAGGGGGACAGGGTTGGCGAGCAGTACTTC.

The chain employs TRBV18 and TRBJ2-7; D not resolved. The germline V gene has CDR1 KGHSH and CDR2 LQKENI. CDR3 length equals 15 residues. Trimming took off 4 bases at V and 2 bases at J, with 15 bases between the two ends. CDR3 region: CASSLLSTYPYEQYF. CDR3 coding DNA: TGTGCCAGCTCACTACTATCCACTTACCCCTACGAGCAGTACTTC.

This chain links TRBV19 with TRBJ2-5; 7 nucleotides match TRBD2. The germline V gene has CDR1 LNHDA and CDR2 SQIVND (reference sequence). V was pared by 5 bases and J by 1 base, with 4 bases of the junction left unmatched. This CDR3 contains 14 residues. DNA for the CDR3: TGTGCCAGTAGTTCGCGGGGGAGCCAAGAGACCCAGTACTTC. It encodes CASSSRGSQETQYF.

This clone occurred a few times. This rearrangement joins TRBV5-4 to TRBJ2-6; D not resolved. There are 15 residues in the CDR3. V was trimmed by 0 bases and J by 0 bases, leaving 4 bases between them. CDR1 is SGHNT and CDR2 is YYREEE in the germline V gene (reference sequence). In DNA form, the CDR3 reads TGTGCCAGCAGCTTGGACCGCTCTGGGGCCAACGTCCTGACTTTC. Translating it yields CASSLDRSGANVLTF.

This clone was picked up one time. The chain recombines TRBV7-8 with TRBJ1-6; TRBD1 is a possible D gene (5 bases). Trimming took off 3 bases at V and 5 bases at J, with 11 bases between the two ends. CDR1 SGHVS and CDR2 FQNEAQ come from the germline V gene. The CDR3 has 15 amino acids. CDR3 protein: CASSFTGTDNSPLHF. The CDR3 DNA is TGTGCCAGCAGCTTTACCGGGACGGATAATTCACCCCTCCACTTT.

The chain joins TRBV6-4 to TRBJ1-4, with TRBD1 matching over 7 bases. This CDR3 comprises 12 residues. The junction had 4 bases not matched to a gene; V was cut back by 10 bases and J by 5 bases. Germline CDR1 and CDR2: MRHNA and SNTAGT. Written as DNA, the CDR3 is TGTGCCAAAGGGACAGAGAATGAAAAACTGTTTTTT. Its protein product is CAKGTENEKLFF.

V gene TRBV7-6 combines with J gene TRBJ1-2; D is perhaps TRBD1 (5 bases). CDR1 is SGHVS and CDR2 is FNYEAQ in the germline V gene. This CDR3 has 13 amino acids. V lost 1 base and J 6 bases, leaving 9 bases between the germline ends. The CDR3 DNA sequence: TGTGCCAGCAGCTTAGGGCAGGGAGATGGCTACACCTTC. Its protein is CASSLGQGDGYTF.

J is TRBJ2-7 and V is TRBV13, with D possibly TRBD2 on 6 matching bases. Germline V gene lookup returns CDR1 PRHDT and CDR2 FYEKMQ (reference sequence). V shed 5 bases and J shed 4 bases, with 18 bases lying between them. This CDR3 is built from 15 residues. CDR3 DNA: TGTGCCAGCAGCCCAGGTGAGGCGCGGGGTTACGAGCAGTACTTC. This codes for CASSPGEARGYEQYF.